The 23 T cell receptor beta chains in this list originate from one sample, sequenced in a study of T-cell memory formation after mild COVID-19. TCRdb ran MiXCR on the 5' RACE reads and lists one entry per CDR3 protein. The sample shows more than 250,000 distinct CDR3 sequences, roughly 16% of them seen only once. Material: PBMCs or a T cell subset sorted from them (not recorded which). The origin of the receptors is a young man who had mild COVID-19 (a few samples of this study predate the infection). Cell type and time point are not known.

In its sample, this clonotype was seen once. This chain uses TRBV5-1 with TRBJ1-2; perhaps TRBD1 as D (6 bases). The CDR3 totals 16 residues. Germline V gene data show CDR1 as SGHRS and CDR2 as YFSETQ. Trimming shortened V by 0 bases and J by 8 bases, and 20 bases separated the two germline ends. CDR3 nucleotide sequence: TGCGCCAGCAGCTTGGCCGGGCAGGGGTTATACCTAGGCTACACCTTC. Protein sequence: CASSLAGQGLYLGYTF.

The V call is TRBV7-9, the J call TRBJ1-2, with 11 bases lining up with TRBD1. The V and J ends lost 7 bases and 6 bases, in that order; junction bases with no gene match: 19. CDR1 SEHNR and CDR2 FQNEAQ come from the germline V gene (reference sequence). The CDR3 extends over 18 amino acids. CDR3 nucleotides: TGTGCCAGCAAAGAAGAAGGACAGGGGGCCCTCCAGGGTGATGGCTACACCTTC. This gives the protein CASKEEGQGALQGDGYTF. The variable domain in full, with the rest retrieved from reference TRBV7-9 and TRBJ1-2, is DTGVSQNPRHKITKRGQNVTFRCDPISEHNRLYWYRQTLGQGPEFLTYFQNEAQLEKSRLLSDRFSAERPKGSFSTLEIQRTEQGDSAMYLCASKEEGQGALQGDGYTFGSGTRLTVV.

This clonotype has at least ten counts. This chain connects TRBV19 to TRBJ1-1; D is undetermined. The V end was cut by 4 bases, the J end by 0 bases, with 6 bases between. CDR1 is LNHDA, CDR2 SQIVND, per germline (reference sequence). The CDR3 consists of 13 residues. As DNA, the CDR3 is TGTGCCAGTAGTACCCAAGTGAACACTGAAGCTTTCTTT. Its protein is CASSTQVNTEAFF. Full variable domain (missing parts from reference TRBV19 and TRBJ1-1): DGGITQSPKYLFRKEGQNVTLSCEQNLNHDAMYWYRQDPGQGLRLIYYSQIVNDFQKGDIAEGYSVSREKKESFPLTVTSAQKNPTAFYLCASSTQVNTEAFFGQGTRLTVV.

This clonotype was seen at least ten times. The V and J genes are TRBV5-1 and TRBJ2-5; D might be TRBD1 (6 bases). There are 13 residues in the CDR3. Germline CDR1 and CDR2: SGHRS and YFSETQ. V dropped 3 bases and J dropped 2 bases, with 8 bases sitting between them. CDR3 sequence reads: CASSWTVQETQYF. As DNA, the CDR3 is TGCGCCAGCAGCTGGACAGTTCAAGAGACCCAGTACTTC.

The table lists this clonotype with a few counts. V usage is TRBV28 and J usage is TRBJ1-1; no definite D call. The CDR3 is 11 amino acids. CDR1 MDHEN and CDR2 SYDVKM come from the germline V gene. V lost 3 bases to trimming and J lost 11 bases, with 10 bases between them. CDR3 DNA: TGTGCCAGCAGTTTTCGAGGTGGGGCTTTCTTT. Translated, it gives CASSFRGGAFF. Full variable domain (outside the CDR3, taken from reference TRBV28 and TRBJ1-1): DVKVTQSSRYLVKRTGEKVFLECVQDMDHENMFWYRQDPGLGLRLIYFSYDVKMKEKGDIPEGYSVSREKKERFSLILESASTNQTSMYLCASSFRGGAFFGQGTRLTVV.

About this clonotype: The conserved phenylalanine or tryptophan normally closing the CDR3 is absent here, so this likely arose from a read error. The chain carries TRBV11-2 and TRBJ2-5; TRBD1 matches 8 bases. V trimming: 3 bases; J trimming: 3 bases; junction bases outside the gene matches: 3. Germline V lookup: CDR1 SGHAT, CDR2 FQNNGV. This CDR3 has 14 residues. The CDR3 loop is CASSFWTGKETQYL. The CDR3 DNA follows: TGTGCCAGCAGCTTTTGGACAGGGAAAGAGACCCAGTACTTA.

This clonotype showed up just once. The rearrangement links TRBV11-1 to TRBJ2-1, with D perhaps matching TRBD1 (6 bases). This CDR3 is 14 amino acids long. V was clipped by 4 bases and J by 8 bases, with 15 bases between them. CDR1 SGHAT and CDR2 FQDESV come from the germline V gene (reference sequence). The CDR3 sequence is CASSSTGTIDEQFF. CDR3 sequence (DNA): TGTGCCAGCAGCTCAACCGGGACAATAGATGAGCAGTTCTTC.

This clonotype has a handful of counts. The rearrangement links TRBV29-1 to TRBJ2-5, with D possibly TRBD1 on 5 matching bases. Germline V gives CDR1 SQVTM, CDR2 ANQGSEA. This CDR3 contains 14 residues. The ends were cut back, 3 bases at V and 2 bases at J, with 13 bases in the middle. The CDR3 DNA reads as TGCAGCGTTGAGGTGGCAGGGTTACAAGAGACCCAGTACTTC. Its translation: CSVEVAGLQETQYF.

In this sample, this clonotype turned up a few times. The chain links TRBV9 to TRBJ2-5, with D possibly called TRBD1 or TRBD2 (5 bases each). V gave up 2 bases and J gave up 5 bases, with 13 bases separating them. Germline CDR1 SGDLS, CDR2 YYNGEE. The CDR3 has 14 amino acids. The CDR3 loop reads CASSVSGTGETQYF. DNA for the CDR3: TGTGCCAGCAGCGTGTCAGGGACGGGCGAGACCCAGTACTTC.

The rearrangement joins TRBV4-3 to TRBJ1-2; D is undetermined. V was cut by 0 bases and J by 7 bases, with 12 bases left in between. Germline values: CDR1 LGHNA, CDR2 YSLEER. This CDR3 region has 14 residues. CDR3 residues: CASSQDRTIGGYTF. The CDR3 DNA follows: TGCGCCAGCAGCCAAGATCGCACTATAGGTGGCTACACCTTC.

This clonotype was picked up a small number of times. CDR3 nucleotides: TGTGCCAGCAGCTTAGGGGGGGGGAACAATGAGCAGTTCTTC. Translation gives CASSLGGGNNEQFF. V usage is TRBV6-2 or TRBV6-3 and J usage is TRBJ2-1; D is perhaps TRBD2 (7 bases). This CDR3 spans 14 amino acids. Germline values: CDR1 MNHEY, CDR2 SVGEGT. Trimming cost V 6 bases and J 5 bases, with 14 bases left between them.

V and J are TRBV5-5 and TRBJ2-5; either TRBD1 or TRBD2 may supply D (5 bases each). In germline, CDR1 is SGHKS, CDR2 YYEKEE (reference sequence). The ends were cut back, 0 bases at V and 5 bases at J, with 14 bases in the middle. This CDR3 region has 15 residues. The CDR3 loop is CASSLAGAAGETQYF. The CDR3 bases are TGTGCCAGCAGCTTGGCCGGGGCCGCAGGGGAGACCCAGTACTTC.

The CDR3, as DNA: TGCGCCAGCAGCCAAGATCCCCCTCCCGGCTCCTACGAGCAGTACTTC. Translating it yields CASSQDPPPGSYEQYF. The J gene is TRBJ2-7, the V gene TRBV4-1; D gene ambiguous. Trimming stripped 0 bases from V and 0 bases from J, with 12 bases between. The CDR3 runs 16 residues. Germline V gene sequence: CDR1 MGHRA, CDR2 YSYEKL.

This clonotype has more than one count but fewer than ten. The CDR3, as DNA: TGCGCCAGCAGCCAAGAAGGACTAGGGCCACAAGAGACCCAGTACTTC. Its protein product is CASSQEGLGPQETQYF. This chain uses TRBV4-1 with TRBJ2-5; 7 nucleotides align to TRBD2. Germline V gene data show CDR1 as MGHRA and CDR2 as YSYEKL. J was trimmed by 2 bases and V by 0 bases; bases with no gene match: 6. This CDR3 has 16 residues.

This clonotype was observed at least ten times. CDR3 region: CASSFLTGDGYTF. CDR3 DNA sequence: TGCGCCAGCAGCTTTTTGACAGGGGATGGCTACACCTTC. This sequence joins TRBV5-1 and TRBJ1-2; 8 bases map to TRBD1. CDR1 is SGHRS, CDR2 YFSETQ, per germline. The CDR3 is 13 residues long. The V and J ends lost 2 bases and 6 bases, in that order; junction bases with no gene match: 3.

This clonotype was recorded a few times. The chain has TRBV5-4 and TRBJ2-7, with 7 bases lining up with TRBD1. The CDR3 covers 15 residues. J lost 6 bases, V lost 3 bases, and 12 bases had no gene match. Germline assignment: CDR1 SGHNT and CDR2 YYREEE (reference sequence). The CDR3 nucleotides are TGTGCCAGCAGCTCGACAGGGTTAGGGCTCGGCGAGCAGTACTTC. As protein: CASSSTGLGLGEQYF.

The chain is built from TRBV20-1 and TRBJ1-5, with D unclear. The CDR3 contains 15 residues. V dropped 6 bases and J dropped 2 bases, with 17 bases sitting between them. Looked up from germline, CDR1 is DFQATT and CDR2 is SNEGSKA (reference sequence). The CDR3 nucleotides are TGCAGTGCCCGGGCGGACTCGTTCGGCAATCAGCCCCAGCATTTT. It codes for CSARADSFGNQPQHF.

The rearrangement joins TRBV21-1 to TRBJ1-2. TRBV21-1 is marked as a pseudogene. The CDR3 contains 12 residues. CDR3 region: CASSTGYYGYTF. For the CDR3, the DNA is TGTGCCAGCAGCACGGGTTACTATGGCTACACCTTC.

This clonotype was counted only a few times. The chain carries TRBV4-1 and TRBJ2-5; a possible D gene is TRBD1 (6 bases). CDR3 length equals 14 residues. CDR1 is MGHRA and CDR2 is YSYEKL in the germline V gene. V was shortened by 0 bases and J by 7 bases, with 12 bases between the two germline ends. CDR3 nucleotides: TGCGCCAGCAGCCAAGAAAACTCACAGGGGACCCAGTACTTC. Translating gives CASSQENSQGTQYF.

This clonotype was observed many times. This chain joins TRBV5-1 and TRBJ2-7; the match to TRBD1 covers 9 bases. V shed 2 bases and J 6 bases; nucleotides not matched to a gene: 3. Germline lookup yields CDR1 SGHRS and CDR2 YFSETQ. The CDR3 consists of 13 residues. CDR3: CASSFSTGGEQYV. The CDR3 DNA follows: TGCGCCAGCAGCTTCTCGACAGGGGGCGAGCAGTACGTC.

This clonotype came up a few times. The rearrangement joins TRBV6-5 to TRBJ1-4; D is unclear. V gave up 8 bases and J gave up 4 bases, with 14 bases separating them. The CDR3 totals 14 residues. Germline values: CDR1 MNHEY, CDR2 SVGAGI. In nucleotides, the CDR3 is TGTGCCAGCGGACCGGATCTGATTAATGAAAAACTGTTTTTT. Protein: CASGPDLINEKLFF.

This clonotype has only a few counts. This rearrangement joins TRBV12-3 or TRBV12-4 to TRBJ1-5, with a tentative D call TRBD1 (5 bases). CDR3 length: 14 residues. V shed 6 bases and J shed 3 bases, with 12 bases lying between them. The CDR3 reads CASRRGGTNQPQHF. The CDR3 DNA sequence: TGTGCCAGCAGGCGGGGGGGTACCAATCAGCCCCAGCATTTT.

This clonotype has at least ten counts. The chain combines TRBV4-3 with TRBJ2-5; D could derive from TRBD1 or TRBD2 (5 bases each). The V gene lost 1 base and the J gene lost 5 bases, with 8 bases spanning the gap. The CDR3 covers 13 residues. Germline V gene lookup returns CDR1 LGHNA and CDR2 YSLEER. The CDR3 DNA is TGCGCCAGCAGCCAAGGACGGGGCGAGACCCAGTACTTC. It translates to CASSQGRGETQYF.